Below, one T cell receptor beta chain is given with its context. As yet, its antigen is unknown. The CDR3 spans 13 residues. In germline, CDR1 is KGHSH, CDR2 LQKENI. V shed 3 bases and J shed 6 bases, with 12 bases lying between them. Sequenced by immunoSEQ multiplex PCR; TCRdb stores in-frame clones only, minus some. In the table there are about 150,000 clones, roughly 90% of which are singletons. The data stem from a study of T cell responses to AZD1222 COVID-19 vaccine. Study-level points and caveats: Along spike, vaccine-associated CD4 TCRs were found throughout, with dominance at 160-218 and 743-854.

The V gene is TRBV18, the J gene TRBJ2-7; no clear D gene. The specimen was peripheral blood, collected on day 0 of AZD1222 vaccination. This receptor was taken from an adult in good health. DNA for the CDR3: TGTGCCAGCTCACCGACATTTTCGGCCGAGCAGTACTTC. It encodes CASSPTFSAEQYF.